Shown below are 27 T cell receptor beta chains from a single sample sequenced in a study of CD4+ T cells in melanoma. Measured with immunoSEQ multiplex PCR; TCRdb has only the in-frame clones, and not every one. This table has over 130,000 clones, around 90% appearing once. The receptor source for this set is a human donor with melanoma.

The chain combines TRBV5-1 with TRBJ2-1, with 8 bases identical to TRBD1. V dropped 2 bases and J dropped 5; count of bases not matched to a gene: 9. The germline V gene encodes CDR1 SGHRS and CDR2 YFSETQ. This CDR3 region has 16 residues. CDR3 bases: TGCGCCAGCAGCTTACAAGAACAGGGGGTAAACAATGAGCAGTTCTTC. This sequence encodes CASSLQEQGVNNEQFF.

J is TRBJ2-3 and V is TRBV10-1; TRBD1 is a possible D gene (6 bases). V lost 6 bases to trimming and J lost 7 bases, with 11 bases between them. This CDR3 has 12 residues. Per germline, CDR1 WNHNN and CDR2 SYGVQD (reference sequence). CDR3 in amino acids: CASSPTGHTQYF. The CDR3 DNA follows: TGCGCCAGCAGCCCGACAGGTCATACGCAGTATTTT.

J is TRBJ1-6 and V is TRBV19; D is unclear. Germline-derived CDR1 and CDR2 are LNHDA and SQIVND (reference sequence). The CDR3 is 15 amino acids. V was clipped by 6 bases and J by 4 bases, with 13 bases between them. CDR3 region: CASRGQRRYNSPLHF. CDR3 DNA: TGTGCCAGTAGGGGCCAAAGGAGGTATAATTCACCCCTCCACTTT.

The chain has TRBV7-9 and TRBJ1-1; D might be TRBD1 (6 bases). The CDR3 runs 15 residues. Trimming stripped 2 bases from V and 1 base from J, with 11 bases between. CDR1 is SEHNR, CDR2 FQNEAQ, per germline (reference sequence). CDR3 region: CASSLMGGPNTEAFF. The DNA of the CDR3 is TGTGCCAGCAGCTTAATGGGGGGCCCGAACACTGAAGCTTTCTTT.

In DNA form, the CDR3 reads TGTGCCTGGAGTGTAGGGACAGGGGTTACCTACGAGCAGTACTTC. Protein sequence: CAWSVGTGVTYEQYF. The rearrangement links TRBV30 to TRBJ2-7; 10 bases match TRBD1. After removal of 0 bases from V and 2 bases from J, the junction contained 4 bases not matched to a gene. CDR1 is GTSNPN and CDR2 is SVGIG in the germline V gene (reference sequence). CDR3 length equals 15 residues.

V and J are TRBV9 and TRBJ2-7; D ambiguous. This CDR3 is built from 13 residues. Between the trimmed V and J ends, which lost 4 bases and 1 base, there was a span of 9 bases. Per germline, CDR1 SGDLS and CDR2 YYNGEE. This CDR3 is CASSPIGSYEQYF. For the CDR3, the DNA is TGTGCCAGCAGCCCAATCGGGTCCTACGAGCAGTACTTC.

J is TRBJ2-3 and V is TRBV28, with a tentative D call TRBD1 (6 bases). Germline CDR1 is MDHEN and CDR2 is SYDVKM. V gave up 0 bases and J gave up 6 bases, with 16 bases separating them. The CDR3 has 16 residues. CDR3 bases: TGTGCCAGCAGTTTATGGTCTACTTCAAGGGGGGATACGCAGTATTTT. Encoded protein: CASSLWSTSRGDTQYF. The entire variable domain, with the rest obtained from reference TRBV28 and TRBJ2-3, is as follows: DVKVTQSSRYLVKRTGEKVFLECVQDMDHENMFWYRQDPGLGLRLIYFSYDVKMKEKGDIPEGYSVSREKKERFSLILESASTNQTSMYLCASSLWSTSRGDTQYFGPGTRLTVL.

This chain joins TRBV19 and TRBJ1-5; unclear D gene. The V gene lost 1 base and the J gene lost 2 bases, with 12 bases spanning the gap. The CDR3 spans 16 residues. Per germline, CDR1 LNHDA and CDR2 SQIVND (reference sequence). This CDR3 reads CASSIAQGNRNQPQHF. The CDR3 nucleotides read TGTGCCAGTAGTATAGCCCAAGGGAATCGCAATCAGCCCCAGCATTTT. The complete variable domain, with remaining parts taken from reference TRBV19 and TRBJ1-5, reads DGGITQSPKYLFRKEGQNVTLSCEQNLNHDAMYWYRQDPGQGLRLIYYSQIVNDFQKGDIAEGYSVSREKKESFPLTVTSAQKNPTAFYLCASSIAQGNRNQPQHFGDGTRLSIL.

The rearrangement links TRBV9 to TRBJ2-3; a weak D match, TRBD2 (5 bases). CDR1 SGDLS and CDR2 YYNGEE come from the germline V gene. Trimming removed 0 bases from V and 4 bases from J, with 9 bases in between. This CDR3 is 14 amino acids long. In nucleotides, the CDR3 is TGTGCCAGCAGCGTAGCGGGGATGGCAGATACGCAGTATTTT. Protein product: CASSVAGMADTQYF.

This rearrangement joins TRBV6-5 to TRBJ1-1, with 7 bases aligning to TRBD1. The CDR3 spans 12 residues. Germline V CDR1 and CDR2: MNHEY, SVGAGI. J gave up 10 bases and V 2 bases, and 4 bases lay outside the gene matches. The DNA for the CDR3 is TGTGCCAGCAGTTACGGGCAGGGGGTAGCTTTCTTT. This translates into CASSYGQGVAFF.

The CDR3 DNA follows: TGTGCCAGCGCCCCACCGGACAGCTATGGCTACACCTTC. Encoded protein: CASAPPDSYGYTF. The genes are TRBV7-9 and TRBJ1-2; TRBD1 might be the D (6 bases). V gave up 8 bases and J gave up 4 bases, with 14 bases separating them. The CDR3 spans 13 residues. CDR1 and CDR2 from the germline V gene are SEHNR and FQNEAQ (reference sequence). Full variable domain (missing parts from reference TRBV7-9 and TRBJ1-2): DTGVSQNPRHKITKRGQNVTFRCDPISEHNRLYWYRQTLGQGPEFLTYFQNEAQLEKSRLLSDRFSAERPKGSFSTLEIQRTEQGDSAMYLCASAPPDSYGYTFGSGTRLTVV.

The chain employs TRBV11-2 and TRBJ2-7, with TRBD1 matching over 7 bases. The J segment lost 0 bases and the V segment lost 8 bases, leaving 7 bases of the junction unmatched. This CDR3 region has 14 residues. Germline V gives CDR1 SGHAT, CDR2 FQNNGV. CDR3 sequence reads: CASRDRSSSYEQYF. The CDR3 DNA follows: TGTGCCAGCCGGGACAGATCAAGCTCCTACGAGCAGTACTTC.

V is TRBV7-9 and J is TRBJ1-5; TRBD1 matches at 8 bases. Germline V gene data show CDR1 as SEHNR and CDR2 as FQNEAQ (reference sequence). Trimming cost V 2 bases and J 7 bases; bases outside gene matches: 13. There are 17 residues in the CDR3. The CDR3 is CASSLFPDKDRGQPQHF. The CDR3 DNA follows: TGTGCCAGCAGCTTATTCCCAGACAAAGACAGGGGCCAGCCCCAGCATTTT.

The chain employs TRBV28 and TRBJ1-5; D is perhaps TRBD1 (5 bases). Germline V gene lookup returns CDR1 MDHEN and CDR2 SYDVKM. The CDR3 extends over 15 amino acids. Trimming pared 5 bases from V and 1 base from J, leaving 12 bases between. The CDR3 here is CASSLRGRSNQPQHF. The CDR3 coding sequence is TGTGCCAGCAGTCTACGGGGGAGGAGCAATCAGCCCCAGCATTTT.

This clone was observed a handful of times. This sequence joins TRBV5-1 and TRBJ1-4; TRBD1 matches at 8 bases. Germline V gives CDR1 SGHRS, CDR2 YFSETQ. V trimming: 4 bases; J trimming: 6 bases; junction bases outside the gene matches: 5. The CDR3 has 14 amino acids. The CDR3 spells CASSGQGLDEKLFF. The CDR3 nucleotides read TGCGCCAGCAGCGGACAGGGCCTTGATGAAAAACTGTTTTTT. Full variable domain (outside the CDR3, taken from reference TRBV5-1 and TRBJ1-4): KAGVTQTPRYLIKTRGQQVTLSCSPISGHRSVSWYQQTPGQGLQFLFEYFSETQRNKGNFPGRFSGRQFSNSRSEMNVSTLELGDSALYLCASSGQGLDEKLFFGSGTQLSVL.

The DNA for the CDR3 is TGCGCCAGCAGCGCACAGGGGTATGAGCAGTTCTTC. It translates to CASSAQGYEQFF. This sequence joins TRBV5-1 and TRBJ2-1; 7 bases are shared with TRBD1. The germline CDR1 and CDR2 sequences are SGHRS and YFSETQ. With 4 bases clipped from V and 8 bases from J, the junction kept 3 bases outside the gene matches. This CDR3 region has 12 residues.

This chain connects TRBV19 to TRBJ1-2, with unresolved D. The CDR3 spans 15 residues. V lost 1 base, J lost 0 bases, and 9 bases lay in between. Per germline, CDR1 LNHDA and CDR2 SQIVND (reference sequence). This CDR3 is CASSIVGLANYGYTF. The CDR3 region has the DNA TGTGCCAGTAGTATAGTTGGTTTAGCTAACTATGGCTACACCTTC. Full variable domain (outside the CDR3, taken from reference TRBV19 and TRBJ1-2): DGGITQSPKYLFRKEGQNVTLSCEQNLNHDAMYWYRQDPGQGLRLIYYSQIVNDFQKGDIAEGYSVSREKKESFPLTVTSAQKNPTAFYLCASSIVGLANYGYTFGSGTRLTVV.

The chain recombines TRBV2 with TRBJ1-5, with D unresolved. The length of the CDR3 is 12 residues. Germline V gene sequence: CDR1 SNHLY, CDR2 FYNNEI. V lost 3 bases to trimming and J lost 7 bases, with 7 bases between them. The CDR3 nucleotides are TGTGCCAGCAGTGAGTCTGAGCAGCCCCAGCATTTT. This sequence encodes CASSESEQPQHF.

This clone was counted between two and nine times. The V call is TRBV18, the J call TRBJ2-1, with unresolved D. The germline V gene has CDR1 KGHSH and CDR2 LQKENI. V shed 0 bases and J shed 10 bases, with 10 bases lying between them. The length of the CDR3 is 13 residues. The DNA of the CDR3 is TGTGCCAGCTCACCACCCCTCGCCGGCGAGCAGTTCTTC. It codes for CASSPPLAGEQFF. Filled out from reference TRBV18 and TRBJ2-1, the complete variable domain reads NAGVMQNPRHLVRRRGQEARLRCSPMKGHSHVYWYRQLPEEGLKFMVYLQKENIIDESGMPKERFSAEFPKEGPSILRIQQVVRGDSAAYFCASSPPLAGEQFFGPGTRLTVL.

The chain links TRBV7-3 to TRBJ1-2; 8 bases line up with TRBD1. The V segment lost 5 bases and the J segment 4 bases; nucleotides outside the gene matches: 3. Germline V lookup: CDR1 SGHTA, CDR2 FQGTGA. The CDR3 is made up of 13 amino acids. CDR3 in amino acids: CASSRGQGYGYTF. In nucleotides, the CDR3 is TGTGCCAGCAGCCGCGGACAGGGCTATGGCTACACCTTC.

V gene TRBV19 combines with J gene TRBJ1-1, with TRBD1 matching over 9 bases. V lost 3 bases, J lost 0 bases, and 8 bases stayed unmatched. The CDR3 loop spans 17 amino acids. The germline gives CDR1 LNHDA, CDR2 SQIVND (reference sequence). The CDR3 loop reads CASSMGTGRLVNTEAFF. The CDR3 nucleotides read TGTGCCAGTAGTATGGGGACAGGGCGACTCGTGAACACTGAAGCTTTCTTT.

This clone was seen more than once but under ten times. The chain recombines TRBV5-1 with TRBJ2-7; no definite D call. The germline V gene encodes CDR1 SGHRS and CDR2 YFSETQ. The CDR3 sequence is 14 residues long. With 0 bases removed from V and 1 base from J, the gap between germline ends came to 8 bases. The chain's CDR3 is CASSLGGKSYEQYF. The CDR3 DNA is TGCGCCAGCAGCTTGGGTGGCAAATCCTACGAGCAGTACTTC.

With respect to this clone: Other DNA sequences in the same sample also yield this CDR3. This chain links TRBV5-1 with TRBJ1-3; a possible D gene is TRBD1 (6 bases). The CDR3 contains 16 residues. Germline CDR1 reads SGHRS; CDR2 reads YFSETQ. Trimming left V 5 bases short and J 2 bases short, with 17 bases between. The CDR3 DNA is TGCGCCAGCAGTCGGGGGGCAGCTCGGCCTGGAAACACCATATATTTT. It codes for CASSRGAARPGNTIYF.

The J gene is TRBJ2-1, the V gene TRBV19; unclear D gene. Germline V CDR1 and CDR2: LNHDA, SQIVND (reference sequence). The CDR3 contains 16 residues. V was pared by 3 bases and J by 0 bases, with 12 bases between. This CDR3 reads CASSISGPSSYNEQFF. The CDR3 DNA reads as TGTGCCAGTAGTATTTCGGGCCCCAGCTCCTACAATGAGCAGTTCTTC.

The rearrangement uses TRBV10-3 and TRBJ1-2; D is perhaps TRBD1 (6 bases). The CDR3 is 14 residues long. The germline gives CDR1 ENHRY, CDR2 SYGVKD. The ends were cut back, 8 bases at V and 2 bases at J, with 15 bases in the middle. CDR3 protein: CAIRGQQGNYGYTF. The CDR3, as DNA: TGTGCCATCCGGGGTCAACAGGGCAACTATGGCTACACCTTC.

CDR3 in DNA: TGTGCCTGGCAGCGGGTCGCCACTCAAGAGACCCAGTACTTC. Translating gives CAWQRVATQETQYF. The V gene is TRBV30, the J gene TRBJ2-5, with D maybe TRBD2 (6 bases). The CDR3 covers 14 residues. Germline CDR1 GTSNPN, CDR2 SVGIG (reference sequence). The V end was cut by 5 bases, the J end by 2 bases, with 15 bases between.

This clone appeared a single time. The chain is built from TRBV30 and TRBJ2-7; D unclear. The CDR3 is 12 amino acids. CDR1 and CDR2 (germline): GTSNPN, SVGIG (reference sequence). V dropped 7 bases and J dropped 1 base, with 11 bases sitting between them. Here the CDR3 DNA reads TGTGCCTATCGCAGAGATTCCTACGAGCAGTACTTC. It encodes CAYRRDSYEQYF.